These 7 T cell receptor beta chains were all obtained from the same sample, sequenced in a study of PD-1 blockade in classical Hodgkin lymphoma. Sequencing used immunoSEQ multiplex PCR; TCRdb keeps in-frame clones, though not all of them. Found here are about 15,000 clones, 70% to 90% of them singletons; the top ten hold 1%. Every single patient, without exception, relapsed after autologous stem cell transplantation, and brentuximab vedotin exposure varied. Purification of CD4+ T cells from thawed PBMCs was achieved by magnetic negative selection. Sequenced material: CD4+ T cells from blood, taken at baseline. The receptors stem from a human donor with classical Hodgkin lymphoma.

The chain employs TRBV6-1 and TRBJ1-2; D remains unclear. Trimming took off 6 bases at V and 5 bases at J, with 13 bases between the two ends. CDR3 length: 13 residues. Germline-derived CDR1 and CDR2 are MNHNS and SASEGT. CDR3 in amino acids: CASRPVSIYGYTF. CDR3 bases: TGTGCCAGCAGGCCGGTTTCAATATATGGCTACACCTTC.

The gene calls are TRBV7-6 and TRBJ1-1, with D tentatively TRBD1 (5 bases). Per the germline V gene, CDR1 is SGHVS and CDR2 is FNYEAQ. The ends were cut back, 5 bases at V and 4 bases at J, with 14 bases in the middle. This CDR3 is built from 14 residues. This chain's CDR3 is CASSQGSTSTEAFF. CDR3 nucleotide sequence: TGTGCCAGCAGCCAGGGCAGCACGAGCACTGAAGCTTTCTTT. Combining the CDR3 with reference TRBV7-6 and TRBJ1-1 gives the whole variable domain GAGVSQSPRYKVTKRGQDVALRCDPISGHVSLYWYRQALGQGPEFLTYFNYEAQQDKSGLPNDRFSAERPEGSISTLTIQRTEQRDSAMYRCASSQGSTSTEAFFGQGTRLTVV.

This chain links TRBV7-9 with TRBJ2-6, with D maybe TRBD1 (6 bases). The CDR3 totals 19 residues. Germline CDR1 and CDR2: SEHNR and FQNEAQ (reference sequence). The germline V and J ends were trimmed by 5 bases and 2 bases, with 22 bases remaining between them. The CDR3 sequence is CASSINVGGYYAGANVLTF. The CDR3 DNA is TGTGCCAGCAGCATAAACGTAGGGGGATACTATGCTGGGGCCAACGTCCTGACTTTC.

This rearrangement joins TRBV9 to TRBJ2-7, with D possibly being TRBD1 (6 bases). The CDR3 totals 15 residues. The V and J ends lost 0 bases and 3 bases respectively, with 13 bases between them. The germline gives CDR1 SGDLS, CDR2 YYNGEE. This CDR3 reads CASSVDVRGIYEQYF. CDR3 nucleotides: TGTGCCAGCAGCGTAGATGTCAGGGGCATCTACGAGCAGTACTTC.

J is TRBJ2-7 and V is TRBV27, with a weak D call TRBD1 (5 bases). V lost 2 bases to trimming and J lost 3 bases, with 8 bases between them. CDR1 and CDR2 from the germline V gene are MNHEY and SMNVEV (reference sequence). This CDR3 is built from 13 residues. In nucleotides, the CDR3 is TGTGCCAGCAGTTTAGGCAGGGACTACGAGCAGTACTTC. Protein product: CASSLGRDYEQYF.

The chain joins TRBV19 to TRBJ1-1; D unclear. Trimming stripped 3 bases from V and 4 bases from J, with 15 bases between. Looked up from germline, CDR1 is LNHDA and CDR2 is SQIVND (reference sequence). The CDR3 has 15 amino acids. The CDR3 DNA sequence: TGTGCCAGTAGTATCCCACTACGACGGGGCACTGAAGCTTTCTTT. Translation: CASSIPLRRGTEAFF.

In DNA form, the CDR3 reads TGTGCCAGCAGCTTGGGGCCCCAGCGGGACCACGAGCAGTACTTC. The encoded protein is CASSLGPQRDHEQYF. This sequence joins TRBV5-6 and TRBJ2-7; 7 bases match TRBD2. Per the germline V gene, CDR1 is SGHDT and CDR2 is YYEEEE. The CDR3 is 15 amino acids. Losses at the gene ends were 0 bases for V and 5 bases for J; bases not matched to a gene: 8.